The 2 T cell receptor beta chains listed next were all sequenced from one sample in a study of T cell responses to AZD1222 COVID-19 vaccine. Some clones are missing from TCRdb's copy, which holds only in-frame ones; the method was immunoSEQ multiplex PCR. This sample has more than 90,000 clones, with approximately 91% found just once. Here the sequenced sample was peripheral blood, taken 28 days after the second AZD1222 dose. These receptors all stem from an adult who received the AZD1222 COVID-19 vaccine.

The chain has TRBV5-1 and TRBJ2-2; TRBD2 agrees at 10 bases. The CDR3 length is 17 residues. The germline gives CDR1 SGHRS, CDR2 YFSETQ. The V segment lost 4 bases and the J segment 2 bases; nucleotides outside the gene matches: 8. The CDR3 loop reads CASSPLAGGRNTGELFF. The CDR3 bases are TGCGCCAGCAGCCCCTTAGCGGGAGGCCGAAACACCGGGGAGCTGTTTTTT.

This rearrangement joins TRBV12-5 to TRBJ1-5; the D gene is possibly TRBD1 (6 bases). The germline V gene encodes CDR1 LGHNT and CDR2 FRNRAP. V lost 2 bases and J lost 0, with 23 bases in between. This CDR3 has 20 residues. In DNA form, the CDR3 reads TGTGCTAGTGGTTTGTCCCCGAGCACAGGGATGGGGCCTAGCAATCAGCCCCAGCATTTT. Its translation is CASGLSPSTGMGPSNQPQHF.